These 18 T cell receptor beta chains share one sample of origin, sequenced in a study of graft-versus-host responses after intestinal transplantation. Data came from immunoSEQ multiplex PCR; TCRdb stores just in-frame clones and leaves some out. The data hold tens of thousands of clones, with around 84% observed a single time. No cognate antigen is known for these TCRs. The sample in question was unstimulated CD4+ T cells sorted from spleen or lymph node cells, obtained before transplant. These receptor sequences come from a human donor who was the organ donor for an intestinal transplant.

The CDR3 nucleotides read TGTGCCAGCAGCCCCCCCCGAGGGGGAGGAAACAATGAGCAGTTCTTC. This codes for CASSPPRGGGNNEQFF. This chain uses TRBV14 with TRBJ2-1; D assignment may be TRBD1 or TRBD2 (6 bases each). Trimming shortened V by 4 bases and J by 5 bases, and 18 bases separated the two germline ends. Per germline, CDR1 SGHDN and CDR2 FVKESK. The CDR3 consists of 16 residues. The variable domain in full, with the rest retrieved from reference TRBV14 and TRBJ2-1, is EAGVTQFPSHSVIEKGQTVTLRCDPISGHDNLYWYRRVMGKEIKFLLHFVKESKQDESGMPNNRFLAERTGGTYSTLKVQPAELEDSGVYFCASSPPRGGGNNEQFFGPGTRLTVL.

This chain's CDR3 is CASSYSGGLTYEQYF. The CDR3 DNA reads as TGTGCCAGCAGTTACTCGGGCGGACTTACCTACGAGCAGTACTTC. The chain has TRBV6-5 and TRBJ2-7; D might be TRBD2 (5 bases). V gave up 0 bases and J gave up 2 bases, with 11 bases separating them. The germline gives CDR1 MNHEY, CDR2 SVGAGI. The CDR3 extends over 15 amino acids.

The chain links TRBV12-5 to TRBJ2-3; maybe TRBD1 (5 bases). Trimming cost V 5 bases and J 3 bases, with 18 bases left between them. The V gene's germline CDR1 is LGHNT and CDR2 FRNRAP. The CDR3 is 16 residues long. CDR3 bases: TGTGCTAGTGGTCCATGGTACCAGGGTGGGACAGATACGCAGTATTTT. Its protein is CASGPWYQGGTDTQYF.

J is TRBJ1-2 and V is TRBV30; no definite D call. Germline loops: CDR1 GTSNPN, CDR2 SVGIG (reference sequence). There are 12 residues in the CDR3. V was clipped by 4 bases and J by 3 bases, with 9 bases between them. The CDR3 loop is CAWIRPDYGYTF. CDR3 DNA sequence: TGTGCCTGGATACGACCCGACTATGGCTACACCTTC. Looking up the rest from reference TRBV30 and TRBJ1-2 gives the full variable domain: SQTIHQWPATLVQPVGSPLSLECTVEGTSNPNLYWYRQAAGRGLQLLFYSVGIGQISSEVPQNLSASRPQDRQFILSSKKLLLSDSGFYLCAWIRPDYGYTFGSGTRLTVV.

V and J are TRBV7-2 and TRBJ1-2; D is undetermined. Germline lookup yields CDR1 SGHTA and CDR2 FQGNSA. Trimming stripped 5 bases from V and 4 bases from J, with 8 bases between. CDR3 size: 12 residues. The CDR3 region is CASSVTGYGYTF. In DNA form, the CDR3 reads TGTGCCAGCAGCGTGACGGGCTATGGCTACACCTTC. The variable domain in full, completed from reference TRBV7-2 and TRBJ1-2, reads GAGVSQSPSNKVTEKGKDVELRCDPISGHTALYWYRQSLGQGLEFLIYFQGNSAPDKSGLPSDRFSAERTGGSVSTLTIQRTQQEDSAVYLCASSVTGYGYTFGSGTRLTVV.

This clone was picked up one time. The rearrangement joins TRBV10-3 to TRBJ2-1; no clear D gene. The CDR3 is 15 residues long. In germline, CDR1 is ENHRY, CDR2 SYGVKD. Trimming removed 10 bases at V and 0 bases at J, with 16 bases between. CDR3 loop: CATQAGMSSYNEQFF. In DNA, the CDR3 is TGTGCCACTCAGGCAGGAATGAGCTCCTACAATGAGCAGTTCTTC.

The chain employs TRBV6-6 and TRBJ2-7, with 9 bases matching TRBD1. V lost 5 bases to trimming and J lost 6 bases; unmatched junction nucleotides: 5. CDR1 MNHNY and CDR2 SVGAGI come from the germline V gene (reference sequence). The CDR3 loop spans 13 amino acids. CDR3 loop: CASSTDRGGEQYF. The CDR3 nucleotides are TGTGCCAGCAGTACGGACAGGGGCGGCGAGCAGTACTTC.

The V and J genes are TRBV9 and TRBJ1-4; 11 nucleotides match TRBD1. The J segment lost 6 bases and the V segment lost 4 bases, leaving 8 bases of the junction unmatched. CDR3 length equals 16 residues. Germline V gene data show CDR1 as SGDLS and CDR2 as YYNGEE. This CDR3 reads CASSPGQGAFYEKLFF. In DNA, the CDR3 is TGTGCCAGCAGCCCCGGACAGGGGGCTTTTTATGAAAAACTGTTTTTT.

V is TRBV19 and J is TRBJ1-2, with 9 bases that match TRBD1. The J segment lost 2 bases and the V segment lost 6 bases, leaving 4 bases of the junction unmatched. Germline CDR1 and CDR2: LNHDA and SQIVND (reference sequence). The CDR3 runs to 14 residues. The CDR3 loop is CASRTGGFNYGYTF. The CDR3 DNA is TGTGCCAGTAGGACAGGGGGATTCAACTATGGCTACACCTTC.

The chain employs TRBV27 and TRBJ2-3; no firm D call. Germline V lookup: CDR1 MNHEY, CDR2 SMNVEV (reference sequence). V dropped 5 bases and J dropped 5 bases, with 17 bases sitting between them. The CDR3 contains 15 residues. CDR3 loop: CASSLRHPRRDTQYF. The CDR3 DNA sequence: TGTGCCAGCAGTCTTAGACACCCTAGGAGAGATACGCAGTATTTT.

V gene TRBV7-6 combines with J gene TRBJ1-2; weak D call: TRBD1 (5 bases). Germline values: CDR1 SGHVS, CDR2 FNYEAQ. V was clipped by 10 bases and J by 5 bases, with 20 bases between them. This CDR3 contains 14 residues. The CDR3: CANPLGQAIYGYTF. The CDR3 DNA is TGTGCCAATCCGCTGGGGCAGGCGATTTATGGCTACACCTTC.

The genes are TRBV14 and TRBJ2-1, with D possibly matching TRBD1 (5 bases). Germline CDR1 SGHDN, CDR2 FVKESK. V gave up 1 base and J gave up 4 bases, with 8 bases separating them. This CDR3 comprises 14 residues. CDR3 protein: CASSQGTPYNEQFF. The DNA of the CDR3 is TGTGCCAGCAGCCAAGGGACACCGTACAATGAGCAGTTCTTC.

This sequence joins TRBV6-6 and TRBJ1-1, with D possibly TRBD1 on 6 matching bases. CDR3 length equals 14 residues. Trimming removed 6 bases at V and 3 bases at J, with 14 bases between. The germline CDR1 and CDR2 sequences are MNHNY and SVGAGI (reference sequence). The CDR3 loop reads CASSQITGYTEAFF. The CDR3 DNA sequence: TGTGCCAGCAGCCAAATAACAGGGTACACTGAAGCTTTCTTT.

The chain uses TRBV7-2 and TRBJ2-2, with D possibly being TRBD2 (6 bases). Trimming took 5 bases from V and 2 from J, leaving 12 bases between them. Per germline, CDR1 SGHTA and CDR2 FQGNSA. The CDR3 totals 15 residues. The CDR3 DNA follows: TGTGCCAGCAGCCCGGGGGTTATCAACACCGGGGAGCTGTTTTTT. Translation gives CASSPGVINTGELFF.

The gene calls are TRBV15 and TRBJ2-2; a possible D gene is TRBD2 (5 bases). V lost 1 base, J lost 1 base, and 7 bases lay in between. Germline-derived CDR1 and CDR2 are LNHNV and YYDKDF (reference sequence). CDR3 length: 15 residues. The CDR3 nucleotides are TGTGCCACCAGCAGAGTAGGACTGAACACCGGGGAGCTGTTTTTT. Translated, it gives CATSRVGLNTGELFF.

The V call is TRBV2, the J call TRBJ1-1, with 7 bases matching TRBD1. Trimming at V came to 6 bases and at J to 0 bases, leaving 7 bases not matched to a gene. This CDR3 is 15 amino acids long. Germline V gene lookup returns CDR1 SNHLY and CDR2 FYNNEI. CDR3 region: CASRYTGEMNTEAFF. As DNA, the CDR3 is TGTGCCAGCAGATATACAGGGGAAATGAACACTGAAGCTTTCTTT.

V and J are TRBV30 and TRBJ2-4, with a possible D match to TRBD1 (5 bases). The CDR3 runs to 13 residues. Trimming cost V 1 base and J 10 bases, with 14 bases left between them. The V gene's germline CDR1 is GTSNPN and CDR2 SVGIG (reference sequence). CDR3: CAWSERSKGIQYF. The DNA for the CDR3 is TGTGCCTGGAGTGAACGGTCAAAGGGGATTCAGTACTTC.

The chain has TRBV6-1 and TRBJ2-7; D may be TRBD2 (5 bases). Germline CDR1 reads MNHNS; CDR2 reads SASEGT. The germline V and J ends were trimmed by 4 bases and 0 bases, with 13 bases remaining between them. CDR3 length equals 15 residues. In nucleotides, the CDR3 is TGTGCCAGCAGTGGATTGCGGAGGAGCTCCTACGAGCAGTACTTC. It encodes CASSGLRRSSYEQYF.